Listed below are T cell receptor beta chains from one sample, sequenced in a study of blood T cell repertoires in COVID-19. Sequenced by immunoSEQ multiplex PCR; TCRdb stores in-frame clones only, minus some. The data hold around 130,000 clones, with under 85% observed a single time. Material: peripheral blood. The receptor source for this set is a woman aged 55-69 years with acute or convalescent COVID-19. CDR3s include the opening cysteine and the closing phenylalanine or tryptophan. A D gene is named only where the DNA matches it firmly. A clone size is listed for some rows: how often the clone was seen (once, few, many), or a class if it is expanded.

CASSPGTANTEAFF	TGTGCCAGCAGCCCCGGGACAGCGAACACTGAAGCTTTCTTT	14	once	TRBV9	TRBD1	TRBJ1-1
CASSVHGGDTGELFF	TGTGCCAGCAGCGTACACGGCGGGGACACCGGGGAGCTGTTTTTT	15	-	TRBV9	-	TRBJ2-2
CASSSGHTAFF	TGTGCCAGCAGCTCGGGACACACAGCTTTCTTT	11	-	TRBV5-4	-	TRBJ1-1
CAWRLAGSTGELFF	TGTGCCTGGAGACTAGCGGGAAGCACCGGGGAGCTGTTTTTT	14	-	TRBV30	TRBD2	TRBJ2-2
CASSFGTGGQPQHF	TGTGCCAGCAGCTTCGGGACAGGGGGCCAGCCCCAGCATTTT	14	-	TRBV7-2	TRBD1	TRBJ1-5
CASSHGTSGETQYF	TGTGCCAGCAGCCATGGGACTAGCGGAGAGACCCAGTACTTC	14	few	TRBV11-2	TRBD2	TRBJ2-5
CATSNSVGNEKLFF	TGTGCCACCAGCAATTCCGTCGGTAATGAAAAACTGTTTTTT	14	-	TRBV15	-	TRBJ1-4
CASNVGLENTGELFF	TGTGCCAGCAACGTTGGACTCGAGAACACCGGGGAGCTGTTTTTT	15	once	TRBV2	-	TRBJ2-2
CASSLAPHTQPQHF	TGTGCCAGCAGCTTAGCTCCACATACTCAGCCCCAGCATTTT	14	few	TRBV7-8	-	TRBJ1-5
CASSQDSGLSTEAFF	TGTGCCAGCAGCCAAGATTCCGGGTTGAGCACTGAAGCTTTCTTT	15	-	TRBV4-2	-	TRBJ1-1
CASSLTGGVNTEAFF	TGTGCCAGCAGCTTAACGGGGGGTGTCAACACTGAAGCTTTCTTT	15	few	TRBV11-2	-	TRBJ1-1
CSAIRYTEAFF	TGCAGTGCTATTCGGTACACTGAAGCTTTCTTT	11	-	TRBV20-1	-	TRBJ1-1
CASSESLGGSQPQHF	TGTGCCAGCAGTGAATCCTTGGGGGGATCTCAGCCCCAGCATTTT	15	-	TRBV2	-	TRBJ1-5
CASSRTGTVTGELFF	TGTGCCAGTAGTAGAACCGGGACAGTTACCGGGGAGCTGTTTTTT	15	-	TRBV19	TRBD1	TRBJ2-2
CASSLYRDTEAFF	TGTGCCAGCAGCTTATACCGGGACACTGAAGCTTTCTTT	13	few	TRBV12-3/TRBV12-4	-	TRBJ1-1
CASSEGRTVTDTQYF	TGTGCCAGCAGTGAAGGAAGGACAGTCACGGATACGCAGTATTTT	15	few	TRBV6-1	-	TRBJ2-3
CATRGLYGYTF	TGTGCCACCAGGGGCCTTTATGGCTACACCTTC	11	-	TRBV24-1	-	TRBJ1-2
CASSFFPSGLPGEQYF	TGTGCCAGCAGCTTTTTCCCCTCAGGACTACCCGGCGAGCAGTACTTC	16	-	TRBV5-4	-	TRBJ2-7
CASSATGTGYGYTF	TGTGCCAGCAGCGCCACCGGGACAGGGTATGGCTACACCTTC	14	-	TRBV6-5	TRBD1	TRBJ1-2
CASSLADRAAGNTIYF	TGTGCCAGCAGCTTGGCGGACAGGGCGGCTGGAAACACCATATATTTT	16	-	TRBV11-3	TRBD1	TRBJ1-3
CASSEIRDAGNTIYF	TGTGCCAGCAGTGAGATCCGGGATGCTGGAAACACCATATATTTT	15	-	TRBV6-4	-	TRBJ1-3
CATSRGQGRETQYF	TGTGCCACCAGCAGAGGACAGGGGAGAGAGACCCAGTACTTC	14	-	TRBV15	TRBD1	TRBJ2-5
CASTPHSRGVVGANVLTF	TGTGCCAGCACCCCTCATTCCCGGGGAGTTGTTGGGGCCAACGTCCTGACTTTC	18	-	TRBV6-2/TRBV6-3	-	TRBJ2-6
CAISESGGGRSTEAFF	TGTGCCATCAGTGAATCGGGGGGAGGGAGGAGCACTGAAGCTTTCTTT	16	-	TRBV10-3	-	TRBJ1-1
CSVEETRTEVNYGYTF	TGCAGCGTTGAAGAGACCCGGACAGAAGTAAACTATGGCTACACCTTC	16	-	TRBV29-1	-	TRBJ1-2
CASSPGGATVNSPLHF	TGTGCCAGCAGCCCAGGAGGAGCTACTGTTAATTCACCCCTCCACTTT	16	-	TRBV5-4	-	TRBJ1-6
CASSSDRGGTQPQHF	TGTGCCAGCAGTTCGGACAGGGGGGGAACACAGCCCCAGCATTTT	15	-	TRBV2	TRBD1	TRBJ1-5
CASSQPGFRQPQHF	TGTGCCAGCAGCCAACCAGGGTTCAGGCAGCCCCAGCATTTT	14	-	TRBV3-1/TRBV3-2	-	TRBJ1-5
CASRDRGYEQYF	TGTGCCAGCCGGGACAGGGGGTACGAGCAGTACTTC	12	once	TRBV2	TRBD1	TRBJ2-7
CASSSYRGGTEAFF	TGTGCCAGCAGTTCTTACAGGGGTGGCACTGAAGCTTTCTTT	14	-	TRBV6-5	TRBD1	TRBJ1-1
CSARDPGSNTF	TGCAGTGCTAGGGATCCAGGGTCTAACACCTTC	11	-	TRBV20-1	-	TRBJ1-2
CASSWLTASTEAFF	TGCGCCAGCAGCTGGCTGACAGCGAGCACTGAAGCTTTCTTT	14	-	TRBV5-1	-	TRBJ1-1
CATREGRQGVGNTIYF	TGTGCCACCCGAGAAGGAAGACAGGGCGTCGGAAACACCATATATTTT	16	-	TRBV11-1	TRBD1	TRBJ1-3
CAWRSYGYTF	TGTGCCTGGAGGAGTTATGGCTACACCTTC	10	-	TRBV30	-	TRBJ1-2
CASGFGPNPYNEQFF	TGCGCCAGTGGTTTTGGCCCCAACCCCTACAATGAGCAGTTCTTC	15	-	TRBV4-1	-	TRBJ2-1
CASSLTLQGTEAFF	TGTGCCAGCAGCTTGACACTGCAGGGAACTGAAGCTTTCTTT	14	-	TRBV5-6	-	TRBJ1-1
CASSQVGGAGSQPTNQPQHF	TGTGCCAGCAGCCAAGTTGGTGGAGCGGGCTCCCAACCCACAAATCAGCCCCAGCATTTT	20	once	TRBV4-2	-	TRBJ1-5
CASSPRAIGAEAFF	TGTGCCAGCAGCCCAAGGGCGATCGGGGCTGAAGCTTTCTTT	14	-	TRBV4-2	-	TRBJ1-1
CASSLAPGRGNTIYF	TGCGCCAGCAGCTTGGCACCGGGGAGGGGAAACACCATATATTTT	15	-	TRBV5-1	-	TRBJ1-3
CASSEAGAGGYTF	TGTGCCAGCAGTGAAGCTGGGGCCGGTGGCTACACCTTC	13	-	TRBV6-1	-	TRBJ1-2
CASSRFDRNNEKLFF	TGTGCCAGCAGCCGATTCGACAGAAATAATGAAAAACTGTTTTTT	15	-	TRBV25-1	-	TRBJ1-4
CASSLFPRGRDTEAFF	TGTGCCAGCAGCTTATTCCCCAGGGGGCGCGACACTGAAGCTTTCTTT	16	-	TRBV7-8	TRBD1	TRBJ1-1
CASTPDRFRPAFF	TGTGCCAGCACCCCTGACCGGTTCAGGCCGGCTTTCTTT	13	-	TRBV6-5	-	TRBJ1-1
CASSQDGGGSEQFF	TGTGCCAGCAGCCAAGATGGGGGCGGGAGTGAGCAGTTCTTC	14	few	TRBV3-1/TRBV3-2	-	TRBJ2-1
CASSNRENTEAFF	TGTGCCAGTAGTAACAGGGAGAACACTGAAGCTTTCTTT	13	-	TRBV19	-	TRBJ1-1
CASSGGPPGGELFF	TGTGCCAGTAGTGGAGGGCCCCCGGGCGGGGAGCTGTTTTTT	14	few	TRBV19	-	TRBJ2-2
CASTLASGQGGYTF	TGTGCCAGCACCCTAGCTTCTGGCCAGGGGGGCTACACCTTC	14	-	TRBV7-9	-	TRBJ1-2
CASKEAEGSLHF	TGTGCCAGTAAGGAGGCGGAAGGGTCCCTCCACTTT	12	-	TRBV19	-	TRBJ1-6
CASRQAGYEQYF	TGTGCCTCCCGTCAGGCCGGCTACGAGCAGTACTTC	12	-	TRBV10-3	-	TRBJ2-7
CASSISRMPLHF	TGTGCCAGCAGTATCAGTCGAATGCCCCTCCACTTT	12	-	TRBV2	-	TRBJ1-6
CASSEYRGDTEAFF	TGCGCCAGCAGCGAATACAGGGGGGACACTGAAGCTTTCTTT	14	-	TRBV5-1	TRBD1	TRBJ1-1
CASSQRGTGNTIYF	TGTGCCAGCAGCCAGAGGGGGACTGGAAACACCATATATTTT	14	-	TRBV3-1/TRBV3-2	-	TRBJ1-3
CASSPPSYNEQFF	TGTGCCAGCTCACCACCATCATACAATGAGCAGTTCTTC	13	-	TRBV18	-	TRBJ2-1